The rows below give T cell receptor beta chains drawn from one sample of a study of preoperative IRX-2 immunotherapy in early breast cancer. Generated by immunoSEQ multiplex PCR, the TCRdb table keeps only in-frame clones and is missing some. The table lists tens of thousands of clones, approximately 83% of them singletons. Sample collection occurred from a patient treated with IRX-2 immunotherapy. These receptors came from a human donor with breast cancer. Each CDR3 is given with its conserved first and last residue. The order of the fields is clone size, D gene, V gene, J gene, CDR3 protein, CDR3 DNA. D genes are given only for firm matches. Expanded clones are given a class, and other clones once, few, many or no size at all.

>NA|TRBD2|TRBV6-8|TRBJ2-7
CASRSGGVTYEQYF
TGTGCCAGCAGATCGGGGGGAGTCACCTACGAGCAGTACTTC
>NA|TRBD1|TRBV6-8|TRBJ1-2
CASRTTGTNYGYTF
TGTGCCAGCAGAACGACAGGGACTAACTATGGCTACACCTTC
>NA|TRBD2|TRBV4-2|TRBJ2-2
CASSQGGRGLAGGLEWTGELFF
TGTGCCAGCAGCCAAGGTGGGCGTGGACTAGCGGGGGGTTTAGAATGGACCGGGGAGCTGTTTTTT
>NA|TRBD2|TRBV6-8|TRBJ2-1
CAIYSGSSYNEQFF
TGTGCCATTTACAGCGGGAGCTCCTACAATGAGCAGTTCTTC
>NA|NA|TRBV19|TRBJ2-3
CASSIGVGTDTQYF
TGTGCCAGTAGTATAGGGGTTGGTACAGATACGCAGTATTTT
>NA|NA|TRBV11-3|TRBJ1-3
CASSQIQGPGNTIYF
TGTGCCAGCAGCCAAATTCAGGGACCTGGAAACACCATATATTTT
>NA|NA|TRBV7-6|TRBJ2-7
CASSSDQNTNSYEQYF
TGTGCCAGCAGCTCGGACCAGAATACGAACTCTTACGAGCAGTACTTC
>NA|TRBD2|TRBV11-3|TRBJ2-3
CASSPLAGRGGDTQYF
TGTGCCAGCAGCCCTCTAGCGGGTAGAGGTGGAGATACGCAGTATTTT
>once|NA|TRBV19|TRBJ1-6
CASSIEGTTNSPLHF
TGTGCCAGTAGTATCGAAGGGACAACCAATTCACCCCTCCACTTT
>NA|NA|TRBV11-3|TRBJ2-4
CASSQSTGAKNIQYF
TGTGCCAGCAGCCAATCGACAGGAGCCAAAAACATTCAGTACTTC
>NA|NA|TRBV18|TRBJ2-3
CASSPKGLADTQYF
TGTGCCAGCTCACCAAAGGGCTTGGCGGATACGCAGTATTTT
>few|NA|TRBV11-3|TRBJ2-7
CASSDVGLAGGYEQYF
TGTGCCAGCAGCGATGTTGGACTAGCAGGGGGATACGAGCAGTACTTC
>NA|TRBD2|TRBV7-7|TRBJ2-5
CASSQLTSGLTQYF
TGTGCCAGCAGCCAACTGACTAGCGGTTTAACCCAGTACTTC
>NA|NA|TRBV11-3|TRBJ2-3
CASSLVGDTDTQYF
TGTGCCAGCAGCTTGGTTGGTGACACAGATACGCAGTATTTT
>NA|NA|TRBV11-3|TRBJ2-5
CASSQVERGGAETQYF
TGTGCCAGCAGCCAAGTTGAACGAGGAGGTGCGGAGACCCAGTACTTC
>once|NA|TRBV12-5|TRBJ2-1
CASGKPRGGDEQFF
TGTGCTAGTGGGAAACCCAGGGGAGGGGATGAGCAGTTCTTC
>NA|TRBD1|TRBV11-3|TRBJ1-5
CASSQGNLDRGNQPQHF
TGTGCCAGCAGCCAAGGCAACCTGGACAGGGGTAATCAGCCCCAGCATTTT
>NA|NA|TRBV7-5|TRBJ2-2
CASSRRTGATGELFF
TGTGCCAGCAGCCGAAGGACAGGGGCAACCGGGGAGCTGTTTTTT
>NA|TRBD2|TRBV6-8|TRBJ2-3
CASSTGGGRAGADTQYF
TGTGCCAGCAGCACCGGTGGCGGGAGGGCCGGGGCAGATACGCAGTATTTT
>NA|TRBD2|TRBV19|TRBJ2-1
CASSLQRGGRYNEQFF
TGTGCCAGTAGTCTACAGCGGGGGGGAAGATACAATGAGCAGTTCTTC
>NA|NA|TRBV15|TRBJ1-1
CATSRDGRGGTEAFF
TGTGCCACCAGCAGAGACGGCAGGGGTGGAACTGAAGCTTTCTTT
>NA|NA|TRBV19|TRBJ1-2
CASSIVMAVEGYGYTF
TGTGCCAGTAGTATAGTGATGGCAGTGGAGGGTTATGGCTACACCTTC
>few|NA|TRBV15|TRBJ2-3
CATTRLGPKRGTDTQYF
TGTGCCACCACCCGCCTTGGGCCCAAAAGGGGGACAGATACGCAGTATTTT
>NA|TRBD2|TRBV28|TRBJ2-7
CASRISGGDSYEQYF
TGTGCCAGCAGAATTAGCGGGGGGGACTCCTACGAGCAGTACTTC
>NA|NA|TRBV6-8|TRBJ1-2
CASSSRISYGYTF
TGTGCCAGCAGTTCGAGGATATCATATGGCTACACCTTC
>NA|TRBD2|TRBV11-3|TRBJ2-3
CASSLVAGGQDTQYF
TGTGCCAGCAGCTTAGTAGCGGGGGGGCAAGATACGCAGTATTTT
>NA|NA|TRBV5-1|TRBJ1-3
CASSLEGHSGNTIYF
TGCGCCAGCAGCTTGGAGGGCCACTCTGGAAACACCATATATTTT
>NA|TRBD2|TRBV7-1|TRBJ2-7
CASSPIAGSSYEQYF
TGTGCCAGCAGCCCAATAGCGGGGAGCTCCTACGAGCAGTACTTC
>NA|TRBD2|TRBV5-1|TRBJ2-3
CASSLDAGGSTQYF
TGCGCCAGCAGCTTGGATGCGGGAGGGAGTACGCAGTATTTT
>NA|NA|TRBV29-1|TRBJ1-3
CSGFFGGGNTIYF
TGCAGCGGGTTTTTTGGGGGCGGAAACACCATATATTTT
>NA|NA|TRBV5-1|TRBJ1-2
CASSLGGTGYGYTF
TGCGCCAGCAGCTTGGGGGGAACGGGCTATGGCTACACCTTC
>NA|TRBD1|TRBV6-8|TRBJ2-7
CAIRGLGDYEQYF
TGTGCCATCAGGGGGCTGGGGGACTACGAGCAGTACTTC
>NA|NA|TRBV28|TRBJ2-7
CASSGFPYEQYF
TGTGCCAGCAGTGGTTTCCCCTACGAGCAGTACTTC
>NA|NA|TRBV11-3|TRBJ1-1
CASSLVVWNTEAFF
TGTGCCAGCAGCTTGGTGGTTTGGAACACTGAAGCTTTCTTT
>NA|TRBD1|TRBV6-8|TRBJ1-1
CASRLQGMNTEAFF
TGTGCCAGCAGACTACAGGGGATGAACACTGAAGCTTTCTTT
>NA|NA|TRBV5-1|TRBJ2-2
CASSLGTGNTGELFF
TGCGCCAGCAGCTTGGGGACGGGGAACACCGGGGAGCTGTTTTTT
>NA|NA|TRBV6-8|TRBJ1-2
CASRWGPSYGYTF
TGTGCCAGCCGGTGGGGGCCCTCCTATGGCTACACCTTC
>NA|TRBD2|TRBV19|TRBJ2-1
CASSMASGSDEQFF
TGTGCCAGTAGTATGGCTAGCGGGAGTGATGAGCAGTTCTTC
>NA|NA|TRBV6-9|TRBJ2-3
CASSQARDQFTDTQYF
TGTGCCAGCAGTCAAGCCCGGGACCAATTCACAGATACGCAGTATTTT
>NA|NA|TRBV6-8|TRBJ1-2
CASSGVIVSYGYTF
TGTGCCAGCAGCGGGGTAATCGTTTCCTATGGCTACACCTTC
>few|NA|TRBV6-8|TRBJ1-2
CATAGGYYGYTF
TGTGCCACCGCGGGAGGGTACTATGGCTACACCTTC
>few|NA|TRBV19|TRBJ1-1
CASSIGAVEAFF
TGTGCCAGTAGTATAGGAGCGGTGGAAGCTTTCTTT